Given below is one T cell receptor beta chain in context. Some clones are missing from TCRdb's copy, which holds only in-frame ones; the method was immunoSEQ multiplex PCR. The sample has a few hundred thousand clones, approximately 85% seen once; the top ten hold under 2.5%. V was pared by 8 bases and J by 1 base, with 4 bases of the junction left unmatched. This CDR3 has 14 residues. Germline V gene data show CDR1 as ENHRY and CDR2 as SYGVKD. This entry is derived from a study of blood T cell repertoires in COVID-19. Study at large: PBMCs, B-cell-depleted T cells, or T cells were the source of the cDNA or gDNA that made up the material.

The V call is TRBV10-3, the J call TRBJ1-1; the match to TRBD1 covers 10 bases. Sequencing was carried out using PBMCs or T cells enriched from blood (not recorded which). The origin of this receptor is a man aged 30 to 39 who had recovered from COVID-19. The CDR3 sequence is CAISRQGANTEAFF. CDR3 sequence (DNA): TGTGCCATCTCCCGACAGGGGGCGAACACTGAAGCTTTCTTT.